Below, one T cell receptor (beta chain) is given with its context. The antigen remains unidentified. The data derive from a study of vaccination and CD4 T cells after COVID-19. Overall study context: There were six male and four female convalescents, and two of them were Hispanic. Investigators drew the post-COVID samples a median roughly 99 days after diagnosis, with a range of 35 to 161.

CDR1 DFQATT and CDR2 SNEGSKA come from the germline V gene (reference sequence). V was clipped by 6 bases and J by 5 bases, with 12 bases between them. This CDR3 comprises 12 residues. Treatment of the sample: roughly 11-day PBMC culture with coronavirus spike peptide pools or control peptides (ViraFEST assay). Culture of about 1.8 million PBMCs per well took place with about 10 IU/ml IL-2 and roughly 10 ug/ml peptide pools. Sequenced with the Oncomine TCR Beta short-read assay was DNA taken from cultured CD4+ T cells. In TCRdb, the PCR reads were re-called with MiXCR into one record per CDR3 protein. This sample yields around 15,000 distinct CDR3 sequences, of which roughly 50% are seen a single time; roughly 10% belongs to the top ten.

The receptor was derived from a human donor who had recovered from COVID-19. This chain joins TRBV20-1 and TRBJ2-3, with a weak D call TRBD2 (5 bases). Sequenced: CD4+ T cells from blood, cultured in vitro. The CDR3 DNA sequence: TGCAGTGCCCTGGATCGGGGAGATACGCAGTATTTT. Its translation: CSALDRGDTQYF.